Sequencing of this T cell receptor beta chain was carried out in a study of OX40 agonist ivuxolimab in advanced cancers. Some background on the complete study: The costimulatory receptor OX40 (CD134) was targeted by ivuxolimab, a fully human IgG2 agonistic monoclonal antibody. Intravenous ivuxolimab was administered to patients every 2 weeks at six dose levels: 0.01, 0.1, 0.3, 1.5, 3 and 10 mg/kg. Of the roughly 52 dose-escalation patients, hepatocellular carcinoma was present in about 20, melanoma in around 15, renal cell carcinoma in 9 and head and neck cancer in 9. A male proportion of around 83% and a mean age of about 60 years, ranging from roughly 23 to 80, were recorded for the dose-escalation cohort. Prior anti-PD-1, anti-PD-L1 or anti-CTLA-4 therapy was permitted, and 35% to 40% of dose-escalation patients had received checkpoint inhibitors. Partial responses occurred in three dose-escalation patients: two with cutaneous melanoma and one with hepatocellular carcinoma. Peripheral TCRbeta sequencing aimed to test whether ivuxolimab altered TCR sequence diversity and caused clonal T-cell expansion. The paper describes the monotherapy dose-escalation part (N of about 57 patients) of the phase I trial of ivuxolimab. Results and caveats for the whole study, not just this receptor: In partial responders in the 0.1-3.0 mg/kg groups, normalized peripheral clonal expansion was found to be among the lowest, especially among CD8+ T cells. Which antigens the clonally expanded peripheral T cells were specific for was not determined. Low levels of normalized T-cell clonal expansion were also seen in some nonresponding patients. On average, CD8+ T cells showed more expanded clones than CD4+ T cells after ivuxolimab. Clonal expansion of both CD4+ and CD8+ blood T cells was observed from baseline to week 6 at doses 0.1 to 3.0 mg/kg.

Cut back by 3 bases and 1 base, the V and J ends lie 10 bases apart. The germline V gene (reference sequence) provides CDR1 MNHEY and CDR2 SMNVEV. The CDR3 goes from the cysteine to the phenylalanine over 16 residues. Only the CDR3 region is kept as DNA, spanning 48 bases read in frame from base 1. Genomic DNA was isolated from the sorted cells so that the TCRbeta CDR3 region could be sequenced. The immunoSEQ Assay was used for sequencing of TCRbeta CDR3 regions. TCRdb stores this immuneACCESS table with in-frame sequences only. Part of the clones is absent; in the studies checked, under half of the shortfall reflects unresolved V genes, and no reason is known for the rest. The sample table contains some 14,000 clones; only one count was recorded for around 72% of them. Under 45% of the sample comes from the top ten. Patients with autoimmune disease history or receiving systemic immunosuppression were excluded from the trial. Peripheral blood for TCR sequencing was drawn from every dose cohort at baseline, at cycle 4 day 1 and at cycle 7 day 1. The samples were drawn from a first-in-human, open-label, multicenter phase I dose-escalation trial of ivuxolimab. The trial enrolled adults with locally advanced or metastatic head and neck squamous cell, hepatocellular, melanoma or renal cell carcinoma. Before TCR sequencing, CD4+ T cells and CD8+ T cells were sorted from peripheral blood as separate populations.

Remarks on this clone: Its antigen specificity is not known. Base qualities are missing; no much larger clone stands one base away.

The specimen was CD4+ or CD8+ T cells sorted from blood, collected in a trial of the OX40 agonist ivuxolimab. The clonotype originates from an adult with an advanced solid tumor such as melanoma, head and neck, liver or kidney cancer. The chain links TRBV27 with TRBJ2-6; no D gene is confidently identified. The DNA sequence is TGTGCCAGCAGTTTCCGACTTTCTTCTGGGGCCAACGTCCTGACTTTC. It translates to CASSFRLSSGANVLTF.